These T cell receptor beta chains were read from a single sample in a study of cytomegalovirus exposure and HLA in healthy donors. Here immunoSEQ multiplex PCR was the method, and the copy in TCRdb shows in-frame clones only, minus some. In the table there are some 120,000 clones, around 80% of which are singletons. The sequenced sample consisted of PBMCs. These receptors all stem from a man aged 30 to 45 in good health and CMV-seronegative. Each CDR3 is given with its conserved first and last residue. A D gene is named only where the DNA matches it firmly. Clone sizes are given selectively: once, few, many, or a class where the clone is expanded.

V gene,clone size,D gene,J gene,CDR3 DNA,CDR3 protein
TRBV9,-,TRBD1,TRBJ2-2,TGTGCCAGCAGTCCCGGGACAGGGAATTTCGGGGAGCTGTTTTTT,CASSPGTGNFGELFF
TRBV29-1,-,TRBD2,TRBJ2-3,TGCAGCGTTGGCGGGAGGGTTTCAGATACGCAGTATTTT,CSVGGRVSDTQYF
TRBV7-9,-,-,TRBJ1-1,TGTGCCAGCAGCTTATATGGGGCAGATAACACTGAAGCTTTCTTT,CASSLYGADNTEAFF
TRBV15,-,-,TRBJ1-3,TGTGCCACCAGCAGAGGCCCAGCCACTACTTCTGGAAACACCATATATTTT,CATSRGPATTSGNTIYF
TRBV11-3,-,TRBD2,TRBJ2-1,TGTGCCAGCTCTAAGGGTGGCGGGAGGGATAATGAGCAGTTCTTC,CASSKGGGRDNEQFF
TRBV27,-,-,TRBJ2-5,TGTACCAGCAGTCCCATCGGGTTCGGAGAGACCCAGTACTTC,CTSSPIGFGETQYF
TRBV5-1,-,-,TRBJ1-4,TGCGCCAGCAGCTTGGAGGGGGAAGTAGGGCATGAAAAACTGTTTTTT,CASSLEGEVGHEKLFF
TRBV28,once,-,TRBJ1-5,TGTGCCAGCAGCCCATCGGAGCTAAGGCGCAATCAGCCCCAGCATTTT,CASSPSELRRNQPQHF
TRBV4-3,-,-,TRBJ2-5,TGCGCCAGCAGCCGAAATATCAGGGGCGAGACCCAGTACTTC,CASSRNIRGETQYF
TRBV5-1,-,TRBD1,TRBJ2-7,TGCGCCAGCAGCTTGGGCTTGACAGGGGCCTACGAGCAGTACTTC,CASSLGLTGAYEQYF
TRBV10-3,-,-,TRBJ2-3,TGTGCCATCAGTGACCTAGAATCGACAGATACGCAGTATTTT,CAISDLESTDTQYF
TRBV6-6,-,-,TRBJ1-1,TGTGCCAGCAGTTACTCCGGCGGAGGGAACACTGAAGCTTTCTTT,CASSYSGGGNTEAFF
TRBV6-1,-,-,TRBJ2-1,TGTGCCAGCAGTGAAGCGGCTAGTCGGTATGAGCAGTTCTTC,CASSEAASRYEQFF
TRBV5-1,-,-,TRBJ2-7,TGCGCCAGCAGCCAGCATCCCGGGACTCACTACGAGCAGTACTTC,CASSQHPGTHYEQYF
TRBV4-2,-,-,TRBJ1-2,TGTGCCAGCAGCCAAGATCCCCACGGGGTGGGGTATGGCTACACCTTC,CASSQDPHGVGYGYTF
TRBV6-1,-,TRBD2,TRBJ2-7,TGTGCCAGCAGTGGAAAAGCGGGAGGAAACTACGAGCAGTACTTC,CASSGKAGGNYEQYF
TRBV4-3,few,TRBD2,TRBJ2-2,TGCGCCAGCAGCCAAGCGTGGCGGGAGGGCACCGGGGAGCTGTTTTTT,CASSQAWREGTGELFF
TRBV2,-,TRBD1,TRBJ1-5,TGTGCCAGCAGGGGGACAGGGGGCAGTTCGAGCAATCAGCCCCAGCATTTT,CASRGTGGSSSNQPQHF
TRBV7-9,-,-,TRBJ1-4,TGTGCCAGCAGCCAACTGGGGGCGGGTGAAAAACTGTTTTTT,CASSQLGAGEKLFF
TRBV28,-,-,TRBJ1-5,TGTGCCAGCAGTAAAAACAGGGACAATCAGCCCCAGCATTTT,CASSKNRDNQPQHF
TRBV4-1,-,TRBD2,TRBJ2-7,TGCGCCAGCAGCCACGAGCGGGAGGTCCACGAGCAGTACTTC,CASSHEREVHEQYF
TRBV4-1,-,-,TRBJ2-2,TGCGCCAGCAGCCAAGAGCCCCCAGGCCCGGCCCCCGGGGAGCTGTTTTTT,CASSQEPPGPAPGELFF
TRBV27,once,-,TRBJ2-7,TGTGCCAGCAGTTTATCCCCAGGGTCCTACGAGCAGTACTTC,CASSLSPGSYEQYF
TRBV18,-,-,TRBJ1-5,TGTGCCAGCTCACAAGGTCCAGGGATGGAGCCCCAGCATTTT,CASSQGPGMEPQHF
TRBV19,few,-,TRBJ2-1,TGTGCCAGTAGTATGGTAACTAGGTACAATGAGCAGTTCTTC,CASSMVTRYNEQFF
TRBV6-5,-,TRBD1,TRBJ2-7,TGTGCCAGCAGTTTCAGACAGGGGAGCTCCTACGAGCAGTACTTC,CASSFRQGSSYEQYF
TRBV5-1,-,TRBD2,TRBJ2-3,TGCGCCAGCAGCTTGGGTAGCGGGGGGGCAGATACGCAGTATTTT,CASSLGSGGADTQYF
TRBV1,-,-,TRBJ1-6,TGCACCAGCGGCCAGGGGCATAATTCACCCCTCCACTTT,CTSGQGHNSPLHF
TRBV6-4,once,-,TRBJ2-3,TGTGCCACTGTCCTCGGGACTGGCACAGATACGCAGTATTTT,CATVLGTGTDTQYF
TRBV11-2,-,-,TRBJ2-3,TGTGCCAGCAGCCCAGGGTTCGATACGCAGTATTTT,CASSPGFDTQYF
TRBV5-5,-,-,TRBJ1-1,TGTGCCAGCAGTTTGGAGACACTCCCCGTCCTTGGAAACACTGAAGCTTTCTTT,CASSLETLPVLGNTEAFF
TRBV18,few,-,TRBJ1-1,TGTGCCAGCTCAAAGACAGCCGAAGGCACTGAAGCTTTCTTT,CASSKTAEGTEAFF
TRBV5-5,-,TRBD1,TRBJ2-5,TGTGCCAGCAGCCACCGGACAGGGCCTCAAGAGACCCAGTACTTC,CASSHRTGPQETQYF
TRBV2,-,-,TRBJ1-4,TGTGCCAGCCTTGCTACGGAACTGTTTTTT,CASLATELFF